The sequence of this T cell receptor (beta chain) was determined in a study of blood T cell repertoires in COVID-19. As for the study in general: Sites in the United States, Italy and Spain provided acute and convalescent COVID-19 samples. Nucleic acid was either cDNA or gDNA, and it came from T cells, B-cell-depleted T cells, or PBMCs.

In the authors' workflow: Quantification of nucleated cells was approximated via reference gene primer amplification. The table came from immunoSEQ multiplex PCR; TCRdb's copy has only in-frame clones and leaves some out. The DNA gave D and trimming, while V, J and clone size come from that table. Of about 130,000 clones listed, nearly 90% are singletons. The CDR3 runs to 15 residues. CDR1 and CDR2 (germline): SGHVS, FQNEAQ. The V gene lost 5 bases and the J gene lost 5 bases, with 18 bases spanning the gap. The sample was peripheral blood. This clonotype was obtained from a woman of 80 years or more with acute or convalescent COVID-19. J is TRBJ2-5 and V is TRBV7-8; D perhaps matches TRBD2 (5 bases). DNA for the CDR3: TGTGCCAGCAGCCCCTATCAAGCGAGAGGGGAGACCCAGTACTTC. Its translation: CASSPYQARGETQYF.